The sample holds one count of the clone carrying this TCR beta chain. Its antigen remains unknown. CDR1 is MRHNA and CDR2 is SNTAGT in the germline V gene. V lost 5 bases and J lost 8; bases outside the gene matches: 8. CDR3 size: 14 residues. These data belong to a study of cytomegalovirus exposure and HLA in healthy donors. Study-level findings and limits: Presence/absence results assume similar sequencing depth per donor, which may not hold. CMV antigen specificity was confirmed in vitro for three CMV-associated chains.

The primer mix had 60 Vbeta and 13 Jbeta primers. Profiled with immunoSEQ multiplex PCR; TCRdb holds only in-frame clones, not every one. The sample contains roughly 80,000 clones, about four fifths of which appear only once. This receptor was identified in a woman aged 25 to 39 in good health and CMV-seronegative. Sequenced: PBMCs. The rearrangement links TRBV6-4 to TRBJ2-1, with 8 nucleotides matching TRBD2. The CDR3 is CASSTGGGSDEQFF. CDR3 nucleotides: TGTGCCAGCAGTACGGGAGGGGGTAGCGATGAGCAGTTCTTC.